This T cell receptor beta chain derives from a study of graft-versus-host responses after intestinal transplantation. Study at large: Transplants were multivisceral, liver-intestinal, or isolated intestinal. After anti-thymocyte globulin induction, recipients took tacrolimus and steroids for 2 to 3 years.

The CDR3 has 16 amino acids. The germline V gene encodes CDR1 SGHDT and CDR2 YYEEEE. V was cut by 4 bases and J by 3 bases, with 16 bases left in between. About this clone: Its antigen is currently unknown.

Sequencing used immunoSEQ multiplex PCR; TCRdb keeps in-frame clones, though not all of them. The sample lists under 150,000 clones, around nine tenths seen once, with roughly 0.17% in the top ten. Study observations and caveats: Present in recipient marrow, GvH clones included some that appeared first in ileum or blood.

The sample here was unstimulated CD4+ T cells sorted from spleen or lymph node cells, taken before intestinal transplant. The rearrangement uses TRBV5-6 and TRBJ2-2; D is undetermined. The sequence derives from a human donor who received an intestinal transplant. CDR3 residues: CASSRPSLWDTGELFF. The CDR3, as DNA: TGTGCCAGCAGCCGCCCGTCCCTCTGGGACACCGGGGAGCTGTTTTTT.